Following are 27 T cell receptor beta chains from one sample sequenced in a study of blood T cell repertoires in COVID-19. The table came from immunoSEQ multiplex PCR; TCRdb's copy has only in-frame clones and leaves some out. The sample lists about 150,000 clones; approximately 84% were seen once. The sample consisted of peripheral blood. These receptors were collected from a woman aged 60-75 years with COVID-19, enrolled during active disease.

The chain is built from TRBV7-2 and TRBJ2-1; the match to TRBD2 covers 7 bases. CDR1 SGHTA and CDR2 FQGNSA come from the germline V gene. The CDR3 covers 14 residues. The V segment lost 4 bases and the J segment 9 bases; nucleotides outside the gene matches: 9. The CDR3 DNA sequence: TGTGCCAGCAGCTCCGGACTAGTCCCGACTGAGCAGTTCTTC. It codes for CASSSGLVPTEQFF.

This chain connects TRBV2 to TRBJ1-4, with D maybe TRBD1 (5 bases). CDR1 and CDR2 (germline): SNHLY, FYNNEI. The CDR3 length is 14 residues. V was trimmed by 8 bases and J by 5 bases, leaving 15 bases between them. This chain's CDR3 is CASCLERGNEKLFF. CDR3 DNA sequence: TGTGCCAGCTGCCTCGAAAGGGGAAATGAAAAACTGTTTTTT.

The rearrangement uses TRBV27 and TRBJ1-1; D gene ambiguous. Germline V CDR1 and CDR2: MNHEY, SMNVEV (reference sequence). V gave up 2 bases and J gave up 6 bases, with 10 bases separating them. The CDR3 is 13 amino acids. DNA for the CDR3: TGTGCCAGCAGTTTACTGGGAGCGGCTGAAGCTTTCTTT. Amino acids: CASSLLGAAEAFF.

The CDR3 coding sequence is TGTGCCAGCAGTTTATCGACTAGAAACGAGCAGTACTTC. Translation: CASSLSTRNEQYF. The chain is built from TRBV27 and TRBJ2-7; possibly TRBD2 for D (6 bases). Trimming cost V 0 bases and J 5 bases, with 8 bases left between them. Germline V gene lookup returns CDR1 MNHEY and CDR2 SMNVEV (reference sequence). The CDR3 is 13 residues long.

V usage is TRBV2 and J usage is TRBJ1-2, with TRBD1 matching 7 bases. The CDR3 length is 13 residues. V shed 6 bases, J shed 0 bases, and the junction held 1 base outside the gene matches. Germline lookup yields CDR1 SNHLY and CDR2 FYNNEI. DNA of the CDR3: TGTGCCAGCAGAGGGACAGCTAACTATGGCTACACCTTC. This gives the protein CASRGTANYGYTF. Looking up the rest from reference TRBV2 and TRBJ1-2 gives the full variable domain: EPEVTQTPSHQVTQMGQEVILRCVPISNHLYFYWYRQILGQKVEFLVSFYNNEISEKSEIFDDQFSVERPDGSNFTLKIRSTKLEDSAMYFCASRGTANYGYTFGSGTRLTVV.

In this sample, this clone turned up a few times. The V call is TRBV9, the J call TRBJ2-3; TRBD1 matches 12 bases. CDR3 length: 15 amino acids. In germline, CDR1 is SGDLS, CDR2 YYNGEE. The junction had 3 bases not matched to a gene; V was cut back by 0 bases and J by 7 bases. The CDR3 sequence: CASSVGDRGLNTQYF. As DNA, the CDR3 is TGTGCCAGCAGCGTAGGGGACAGGGGGCTAAATACGCAGTATTTT.

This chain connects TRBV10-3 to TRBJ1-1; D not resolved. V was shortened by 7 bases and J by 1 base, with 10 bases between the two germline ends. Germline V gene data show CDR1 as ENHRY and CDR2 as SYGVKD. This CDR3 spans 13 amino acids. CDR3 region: CAIKVGPNTEAFF. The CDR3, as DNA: TGTGCCATCAAAGTTGGCCCGAACACTGAAGCTTTCTTT.

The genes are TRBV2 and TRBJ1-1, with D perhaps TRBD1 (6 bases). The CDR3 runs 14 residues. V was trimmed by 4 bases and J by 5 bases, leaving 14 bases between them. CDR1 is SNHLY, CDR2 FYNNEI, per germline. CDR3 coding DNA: TGTGCCAGCAGTGGGCCCTTGACAGGAACTGAAGCTTTCTTT. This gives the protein CASSGPLTGTEAFF.

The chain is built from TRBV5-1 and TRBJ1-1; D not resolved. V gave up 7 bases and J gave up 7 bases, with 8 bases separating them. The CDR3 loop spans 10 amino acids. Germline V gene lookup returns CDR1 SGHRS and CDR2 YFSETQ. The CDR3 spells CASPRGEAFF. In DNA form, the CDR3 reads TGCGCCAGCCCGCGAGGTGAAGCTTTCTTT.

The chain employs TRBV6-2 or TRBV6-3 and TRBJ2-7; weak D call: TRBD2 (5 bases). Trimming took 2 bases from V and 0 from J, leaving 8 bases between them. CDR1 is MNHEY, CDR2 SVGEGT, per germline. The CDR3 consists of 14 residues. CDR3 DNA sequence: TGTGCCAGCAGTTACCCGGGATCCTCCTACGAGCAGTACTTC. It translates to CASSYPGSSYEQYF.

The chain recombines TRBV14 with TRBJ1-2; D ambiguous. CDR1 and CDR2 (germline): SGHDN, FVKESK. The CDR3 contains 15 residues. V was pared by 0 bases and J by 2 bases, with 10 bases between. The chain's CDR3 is CASSQDRRGNYGYTF. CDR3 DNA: TGTGCCAGCAGCCAAGATAGGCGAGGAAACTATGGCTACACCTTC. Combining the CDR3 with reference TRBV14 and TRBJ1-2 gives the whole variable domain EAGVTQFPSHSVIEKGQTVTLRCDPISGHDNLYWYRRVMGKEIKFLLHFVKESKQDESGMPNNRFLAERTGGTYSTLKVQPAELEDSGVYFCASSQDRRGNYGYTFGSGTRLTVV.

The CDR3 loop reads CASRRTGGTEAFF. For the CDR3, the DNA is TGTGCCAGCAGGCGAACAGGGGGCACTGAAGCTTTCTTT. The gene calls are TRBV7-3 and TRBJ1-1; 8 bases are a match to TRBD1. The CDR3 loop spans 13 amino acids. Germline CDR1 SGHTA, CDR2 FQGTGA. Losses at the gene ends were 6 bases for V and 4 bases for J; bases not matched to a gene: 4.

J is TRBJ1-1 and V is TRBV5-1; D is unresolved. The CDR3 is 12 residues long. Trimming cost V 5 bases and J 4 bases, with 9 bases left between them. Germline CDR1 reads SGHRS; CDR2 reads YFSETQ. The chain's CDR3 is CASSNGPTEAFF. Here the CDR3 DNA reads TGCGCCAGCAGTAATGGGCCCACTGAAGCTTTCTTT. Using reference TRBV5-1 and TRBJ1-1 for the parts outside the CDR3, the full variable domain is KAGVTQTPRYLIKTRGQQVTLSCSPISGHRSVSWYQQTPGQGLQFLFEYFSETQRNKGNFPGRFSGRQFSNSRSEMNVSTLELGDSALYLCASSNGPTEAFFGQGTRLTVV.

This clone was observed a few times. CDR3 in DNA: TGTGCCAGTAGTCTCTCCGGACTAGCGGGAGTTTTCTTC. Its translation is CASSLSGLAGVFF. The genes are TRBV19 and TRBJ2-1; 13 bases align to TRBD2. The CDR3 contains 13 residues. Germline V lookup: CDR1 LNHDA, CDR2 SQIVND (reference sequence). J lost 16 bases, V lost 5 bases, and 8 bases had no gene match.

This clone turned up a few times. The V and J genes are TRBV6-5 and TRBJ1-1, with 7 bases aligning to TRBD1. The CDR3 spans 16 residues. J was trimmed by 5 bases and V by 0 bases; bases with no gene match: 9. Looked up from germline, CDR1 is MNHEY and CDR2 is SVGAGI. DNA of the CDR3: TGTGCCAGCAGTTACTCCCGGATCAGGGGGAGGACTGAAGCTTTCTTT. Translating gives CASSYSRIRGRTEAFF.

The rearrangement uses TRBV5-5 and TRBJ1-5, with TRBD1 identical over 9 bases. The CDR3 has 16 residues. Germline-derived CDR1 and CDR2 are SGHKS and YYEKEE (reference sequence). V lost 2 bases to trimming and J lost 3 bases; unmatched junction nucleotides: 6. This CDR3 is CASSLEGTGINQPQHF. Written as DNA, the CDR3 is TGTGCCAGCAGCTTAGAGGGGACAGGGATCAATCAGCCCCAGCATTTT.

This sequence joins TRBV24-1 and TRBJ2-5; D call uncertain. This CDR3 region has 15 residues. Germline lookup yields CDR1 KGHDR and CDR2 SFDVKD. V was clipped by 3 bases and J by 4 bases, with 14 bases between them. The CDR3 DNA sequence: TGTGCCACCAGTGATGGCCCTACAGTCTCAGAGACCCAGTACTTC. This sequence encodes CATSDGPTVSETQYF.

The CDR3 reads CASSLWAPVADTQYF. The CDR3 nucleotides read TGCGCCAGCAGCTTGTGGGCCCCGGTAGCAGATACGCAGTATTTT. This chain uses TRBV5-1 with TRBJ2-3, with D uncertain. V lost 1 base and J 4 bases, leaving 13 bases between the germline ends. The germline gives CDR1 SGHRS, CDR2 YFSETQ. CDR3 size: 15 residues.

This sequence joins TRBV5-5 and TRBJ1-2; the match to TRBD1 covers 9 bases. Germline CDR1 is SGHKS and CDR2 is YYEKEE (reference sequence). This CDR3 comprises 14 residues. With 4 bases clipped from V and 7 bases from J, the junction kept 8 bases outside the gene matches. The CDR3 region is CASSASTGGPGYTF. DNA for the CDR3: TGTGCCAGCAGCGCTTCGACAGGGGGGCCTGGCTACACCTTC. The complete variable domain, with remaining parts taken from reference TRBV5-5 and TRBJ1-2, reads DAGVTQSPTHLIKTRGQQVTLRCSPISGHKSVSWYQQVLGQGPQFIFQYYEKEERGRGNFPDRFSARQFPNYSSELNVNALLLGDSALYLCASSASTGGPGYTFGSGTRLTVV.

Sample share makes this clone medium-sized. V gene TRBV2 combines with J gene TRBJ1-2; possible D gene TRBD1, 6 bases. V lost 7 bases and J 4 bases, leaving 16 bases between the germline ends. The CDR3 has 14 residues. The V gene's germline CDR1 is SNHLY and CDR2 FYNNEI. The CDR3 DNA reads TGTGCCAGCACCCACCCAGGGGCCTCCTATGGCTACACCTTC. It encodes CASTHPGASYGYTF.

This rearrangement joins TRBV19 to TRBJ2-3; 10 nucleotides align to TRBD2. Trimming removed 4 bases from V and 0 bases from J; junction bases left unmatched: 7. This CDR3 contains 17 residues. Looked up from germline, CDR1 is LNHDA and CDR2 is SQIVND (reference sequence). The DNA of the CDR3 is TGTGCCAGTAGTAATCGAGGACTAGCGGTTAGCACAGATACGCAGTATTTT. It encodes CASSNRGLAVSTDTQYF.

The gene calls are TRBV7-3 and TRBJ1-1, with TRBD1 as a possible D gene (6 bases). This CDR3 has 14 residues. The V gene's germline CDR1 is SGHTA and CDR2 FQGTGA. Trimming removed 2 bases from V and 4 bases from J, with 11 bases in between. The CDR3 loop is CASSLQGMGTEAFF. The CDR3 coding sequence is TGTGCCAGCAGCTTACAGGGGATGGGCACTGAAGCTTTCTTT.

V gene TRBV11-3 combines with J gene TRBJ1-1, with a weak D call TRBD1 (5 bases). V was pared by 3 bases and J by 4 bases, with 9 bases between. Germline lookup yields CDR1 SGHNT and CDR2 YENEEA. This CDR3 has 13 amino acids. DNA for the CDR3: TGTGCCAGCAGCTTTTCTCAGGGCACTGAAGCTTTCTTT. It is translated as CASSFSQGTEAFF.

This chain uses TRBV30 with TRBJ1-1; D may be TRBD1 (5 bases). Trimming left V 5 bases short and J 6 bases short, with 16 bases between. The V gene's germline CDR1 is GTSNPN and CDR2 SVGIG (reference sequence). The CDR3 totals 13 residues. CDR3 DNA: TGTGCCTGGGAGAGGGACTCGGCCGCTGAAGCTTTCTTT. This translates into CAWERDSAAEAFF.

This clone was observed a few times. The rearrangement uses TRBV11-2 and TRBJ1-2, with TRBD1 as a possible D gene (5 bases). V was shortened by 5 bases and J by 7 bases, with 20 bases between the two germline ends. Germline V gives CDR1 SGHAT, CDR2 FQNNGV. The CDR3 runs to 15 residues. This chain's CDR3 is CASSAQFRAEVGYTF. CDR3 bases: TGTGCCAGCAGCGCCCAGTTCAGGGCAGAGGTTGGCTACACCTTC.

The CDR3 reads CASSYSPSGGRKTQYF. The CDR3 DNA reads as TGTGCCAGCAGTTACAGCCCTAGCGGGGGGAGAAAGACCCAGTACTTC. The gene calls are TRBV6-5 and TRBJ2-5; 11 bases line up with TRBD2. This CDR3 is built from 16 residues. The trim removed 2 bases at V and 6 bases at J, leaving 8 bases unmatched. The germline gives CDR1 MNHEY, CDR2 SVGAGI.

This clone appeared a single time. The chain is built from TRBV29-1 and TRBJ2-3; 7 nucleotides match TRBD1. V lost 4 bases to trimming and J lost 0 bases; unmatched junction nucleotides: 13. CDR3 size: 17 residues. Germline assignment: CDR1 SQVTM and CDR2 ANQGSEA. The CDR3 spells CSVGGTVGLGSTDTQYF. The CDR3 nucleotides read TGCAGCGTTGGTGGGACAGTGGGCTTAGGAAGCACAGATACGCAGTATTTT.